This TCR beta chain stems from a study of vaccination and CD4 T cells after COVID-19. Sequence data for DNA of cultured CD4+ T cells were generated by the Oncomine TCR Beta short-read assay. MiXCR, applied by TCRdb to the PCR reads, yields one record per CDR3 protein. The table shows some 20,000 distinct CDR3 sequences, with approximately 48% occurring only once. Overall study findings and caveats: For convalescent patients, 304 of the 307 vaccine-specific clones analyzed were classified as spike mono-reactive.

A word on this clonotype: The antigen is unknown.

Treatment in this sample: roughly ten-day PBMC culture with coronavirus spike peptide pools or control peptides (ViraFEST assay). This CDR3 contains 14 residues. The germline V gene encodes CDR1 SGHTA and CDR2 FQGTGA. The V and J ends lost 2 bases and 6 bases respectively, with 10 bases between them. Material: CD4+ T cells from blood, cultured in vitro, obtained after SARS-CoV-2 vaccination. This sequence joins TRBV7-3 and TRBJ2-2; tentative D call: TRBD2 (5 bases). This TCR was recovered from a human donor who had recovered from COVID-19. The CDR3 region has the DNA TGTGCCAGCAGCTTAGCGGGTTGGGCCGGGGAGCTGTTTTTT. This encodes CASSLAGWAGELFF.